The sequence of this T cell receptor beta chain was determined in a study of blood T cell repertoires in COVID-19. Background on the study: Both acute and convalescent COVID-19 samples were obtained from the United States, Italy and Spain.

Trimming left V 11 bases short and J 2 bases short, with 12 bases between. The germline gives CDR1 SNHLY, CDR2 FYNNEI. The CDR3 has 13 residues. The repertoire was sequenced with immunoSEQ multiplex PCR; TCRdb's copy has only in-frame clones and lacks some. This sample has 20,000 to 25,000 clones; roughly 76% occur once, and the top ten carry roughly 60%. The sequence was collected from an elderly woman with acute or convalescent COVID-19. The specimen sequenced was peripheral blood. The chain combines TRBV2 with TRBJ2-2; a possible D gene is TRBD1 (6 bases). In DNA, the CDR3 is TGTGCCGCCCGGGACACTAACACCGGGGAGCTGTTTTTT. Protein: CAARDTNTGELFF.